The clone carrying this TCR beta chain was seen at least ten times. Antigen unknown. CDR1 is SNHLY, CDR2 FYNNEI, per germline. The V end was cut by 1 base, the J end by 3 bases, with 16 bases between. The CDR3 length is 18 residues. This specimen comes from a study of early T cells in non-severe SARS-CoV-2 infection. Study-level information: Bulk RNA from unsorted whole blood was sequenced; chains were unpaired. Study-level results: The matching step, a VDJdb search, favored anti-spike CD8 responses and missed private and CD4 specificities.

Each cDNA molecule carried a unique molecular identifier. TCRdb re-called the 5' RACE reads with MiXCR, one entry per CDR3 protein. Among tens of thousands of distinct CDR3 sequences listed, approximately 4.4% were seen once. The receptor comes from an adult who was a healthcare worker with PCR-confirmed SARS-CoV-2 infection or an uninfected control (not recorded which). The chain uses TRBV2 and TRBJ1-6; TRBD1 might be the D (6 bases). The sample taken for sequencing was whole blood. The CDR3 reads CASSEGLQGSFYNSPLHF. The CDR3 coding sequence is TGTGCCAGCAGTGAAGGATTACAGGGTTCGTTCTATAATTCACCCCTCCACTTT.